These 28 T cell receptor beta chains originate from one sample sequenced in a study of T cell responses to AZD1222 COVID-19 vaccine. Assay: immunoSEQ multiplex PCR; the TCRdb copy retains only in-frame clones and omits some. Of over 150,000 clones in the sample, roughly nine tenths were seen once. This material consisted of peripheral blood, taken on day 0 of MenACWY control vaccination. These receptors were collected from an adult in good health.

The chain uses TRBV2 and TRBJ2-6, with 9 bases aligning to TRBD1. Germline lookup yields CDR1 SNHLY and CDR2 FYNNEI. V was pared by 5 bases and J by 0 bases, with 5 bases of the junction left unmatched. The CDR3 is 17 residues long. In nucleotides, the CDR3 is TGTGCCAGCAGTATACAGGGGGCAGGCTCTGGGGCCAACGTCCTGACTTTC. It translates to CASSIQGAGSGANVLTF.

This clone was recorded only once. The rearrangement uses TRBV25-1 and TRBJ1-2, with 7 nucleotides matching TRBD1. CDR3 length equals 13 residues. V gave up 5 bases and J gave up 6 bases; unmatched junction bases: 6. CDR1 and CDR2 from the germline V gene are MGHDK and SYGVNS. Here the CDR3 DNA reads TGTGCCAGCAGTATGCTAACAGGGGATGGCTACACCTTC. It is translated as CASSMLTGDGYTF.

The J gene is TRBJ1-1, the V gene TRBV19, with unresolved D. Trimming took 5 bases from V and 10 from J, leaving 17 bases between them. CDR1 and CDR2 (germline): LNHDA, SQIVND (reference sequence). CDR3 length: 13 residues. CDR3: CASSRSPEPRAFF. The CDR3 bases are TGTGCCAGTAGTCGCTCCCCGGAGCCCCGAGCTTTCTTT.

This clone appeared once. The chain uses TRBV5-4 and TRBJ2-3, with a tentative D call TRBD1 (6 bases). The CDR3 has 14 residues. Trimming stripped 2 bases from V and 3 bases from J, with 10 bases between. CDR1 and CDR2 from the germline V gene are SGHNT and YYREEE (reference sequence). The CDR3 here is CASSFVGATDTQYF. The CDR3 DNA reads as TGTGCCAGCAGCTTCGTGGGGGCTACAGATACGCAGTATTTT.

The chain couples TRBV6-5 to TRBJ1-6; D gene uncertain. The CDR3 is made up of 15 amino acids. V lost 1 base, J lost 0 bases, and 4 bases lay in between. Germline V CDR1 and CDR2: MNHEY, SVGAGI. CDR3 in amino acids: CASSYLGSYNSPLHF. The CDR3 DNA follows: TGTGCCAGCAGTTACTTAGGCTCCTATAATTCACCCCTCCACTTT.

J is TRBJ1-5 and V is TRBV7-9, with D hard to call. V lost 1 base, J lost 8 bases, and 12 bases lay in between. The CDR3 extends over 14 amino acids. Germline loops: CDR1 SEHNR, CDR2 FQNEAQ (reference sequence). Written as DNA, the CDR3 is TGTGCCAGCAGCTTAGAGACCGCCCTGGAGCCCCAGCATTTT. Protein product: CASSLETALEPQHF.

The chain recombines TRBV5-5 with TRBJ1-4; 10 nucleotides line up with TRBD1. This CDR3 spans 16 amino acids. Germline V CDR1 and CDR2: SGHKS, YYEKEE (reference sequence). The trim removed 4 bases at V and 7 bases at J, leaving 10 bases unmatched. The CDR3 sequence is CASSVDRDRGREKLFF. CDR3 coding DNA: TGTGCCAGCAGCGTCGACCGGGACAGGGGACGTGAAAAACTGTTTTTT.

The V gene is TRBV19, the J gene TRBJ2-1; 8 bases align to TRBD2. The trim removed 4 bases at V and 6 bases at J, leaving 8 bases unmatched. This CDR3 has 15 amino acids. Germline V gives CDR1 LNHDA, CDR2 SQIVND (reference sequence). CDR3 sequence: CASSTLAVSSNEQFF. CDR3 bases: TGTGCCAGTAGTACACTAGCGGTTTCGTCCAATGAGCAGTTCTTC. The full variable domain, its missing parts supplied by reference TRBV19 and TRBJ2-1, is DGGITQSPKYLFRKEGQNVTLSCEQNLNHDAMYWYRQDPGQGLRLIYYSQIVNDFQKGDIAEGYSVSREKKESFPLTVTSAQKNPTAFYLCASSTLAVSSNEQFFGPGTRLTVL.

The V call is TRBV5-6, the J call TRBJ2-3; D may be TRBD2 (5 bases). The CDR3 is 14 residues long. Between the trimmed V and J ends, which lost 5 bases and 3 bases, there was a span of 13 bases. Germline V gene sequence: CDR1 SGHDT, CDR2 YYEEEE. The CDR3 sequence is CASRTGVSTDTQYF. The CDR3 DNA follows: TGTGCCAGCAGGACCGGGGTCTCAACAGATACGCAGTATTTT.

The V gene is TRBV7-9, the J gene TRBJ1-2, with a possible D match to TRBD1 (5 bases). Germline V gene data show CDR1 as SEHNR and CDR2 as FQNEAQ (reference sequence). The CDR3 spans 15 residues. The V and J ends lost 5 bases and 7 bases respectively, with 20 bases between them. CDR3 sequence (DNA): TGTGCCAGCAGCGCAAGGGTGGGGCTCTCCTCTGGCTACACCTTC. This gives the protein CASSARVGLSSGYTF.

The V call is TRBV7-9, the J call TRBJ1-2; the D is unclear. Germline loops: CDR1 SEHNR, CDR2 FQNEAQ (reference sequence). The V gene lost 3 bases and the J gene lost 1 base, with 15 bases spanning the gap. The CDR3 runs to 16 residues. The CDR3 protein is CASSFHESRNNYGYTF. The CDR3 region has the DNA TGTGCCAGCAGCTTCCATGAAAGCCGTAATAACTATGGCTACACCTTC.

The J gene is TRBJ2-1, the V gene TRBV12-3 or TRBV12-4, with TRBD1 as a possible D gene (5 bases). This CDR3 contains 12 residues. Trimming took 8 bases from V and 4 from J, leaving 9 bases between them. CDR3 coding DNA: TGTGCCAGCGGGTCAGGGTACAATGAGCAGTTCTTC. This translates into CASGSGYNEQFF.

The chain joins TRBV18 to TRBJ2-7; 7 bases line up with TRBD1. Looked up from germline, CDR1 is KGHSH and CDR2 is LQKENI. V lost 2 bases, J lost 2 bases, and 9 bases stayed unmatched. CDR3 length equals 16 residues. The CDR3 DNA reads TGTGCCAGCTCACCAGAAAGGGGACAGCTGGCCTACGAGCAGTACTTC. Amino acid sequence: CASSPERGQLAYEQYF.

CDR3 DNA sequence: TGTGCCAGCAGTTATGGTGAGAGGTCAAGGAGATACAATGAGCAGTTCTTC. This codes for CASSYGERSRRYNEQFF. The J gene is TRBJ2-1, the V gene TRBV6-2 or TRBV6-3; the D is unclear. In germline, CDR1 is MNHEY, CDR2 SVGEGT. This CDR3 region has 17 residues. V lost 3 bases, J lost 4 bases, and 19 bases lay in between.

V is TRBV18 and J is TRBJ2-5; 8 bases are shared with TRBD1. V lost 3 bases, J lost 4 bases, and 10 bases stayed unmatched. Germline CDR1 and CDR2: KGHSH and LQKENI. The CDR3 is 16 amino acids. For the CDR3, the DNA is TGTGCCAGCTCACCCCGGACAGGGAATGGGATAGAGACCCAGTACTTC. Its translation: CASSPRTGNGIETQYF.

This clone was observed a few times. V gene TRBV7-9 combines with J gene TRBJ2-7, with a possible D match to TRBD2 (5 bases). CDR3 size: 16 residues. V lost 5 bases, J lost 3 bases, and 20 bases lay in between. Looked up from germline, CDR1 is SEHNR and CDR2 is FQNEAQ (reference sequence). The CDR3 bases are TGTGCCAGCAGCAATCCGCCGGGAACTTACTACTACGAGCAGTACTTC. Its protein product is CASSNPPGTYYYEQYF.

The chain uses TRBV27 and TRBJ2-7; unclear D gene. The CDR3 has 8 residues. In germline, CDR1 is MNHEY, CDR2 SMNVEV (reference sequence). Trimming shortened V by 9 bases and J by 6 bases, and 3 bases separated the two germline ends. Written as DNA, the CDR3 is TGTGCCAGGGGCGAGCAGTACTTC. It yields the protein CARGEQYF.

DNA of the CDR3: TGTGCCAGCAGCCGGAGTGGTTCGGGAGGTGAGCAGTTCTTC. Protein: CASSRSGSGGEQFF. The J gene is TRBJ2-1, the V gene TRBV7-3, with TRBD2 identical over 7 bases. This CDR3 has 14 residues. Trimming took 5 bases from V and 9 from J; bases not matched to a gene: 10. CDR1 SGHTA and CDR2 FQGTGA come from the germline V gene.

V is TRBV6-5 and J is TRBJ1-1; D might be TRBD1 (6 bases). V dropped 0 bases and J dropped 7 bases, with 12 bases sitting between them. The CDR3 consists of 14 residues. Per germline, CDR1 MNHEY and CDR2 SVGAGI. CDR3 residues: CASSYSQGYGEAFF. The CDR3 bases are TGTGCCAGCAGTTACTCACAGGGTTACGGTGAAGCTTTCTTT.

The chain is built from TRBV10-3 and TRBJ2-7; 7 positions agree with TRBD1. Trimming took 4 bases from V and 4 from J; bases not matched to a gene: 4. The CDR3 contains 13 residues. From germline, CDR1 is ENHRY and CDR2 SYGVKD. CDR3 sequence: CAISGTGEYEQYF. CDR3 coding DNA: TGTGCCATCAGTGGGACAGGAGAATACGAGCAGTACTTC.

This chain uses TRBV6-4 with TRBJ2-3; 9 nucleotides agree with TRBD2. V was pared by 4 bases and J by 4 bases, with 9 bases of the junction left unmatched. This CDR3 is built from 16 residues. The germline gives CDR1 MRHNA, CDR2 SNTAGT. CDR3 region: CASSASSTSGSDTQYF. Here the CDR3 DNA reads TGTGCCAGCAGTGCCTCCTCGACTAGCGGCTCAGATACGCAGTATTTT.

The rearrangement uses TRBV30 and TRBJ1-3; TRBD1 might be the D (5 bases). There are 17 residues in the CDR3. Germline-derived CDR1 and CDR2 are GTSNPN and SVGIG (reference sequence). V lost 2 bases and J lost 0, with 17 bases in between. The DNA of the CDR3 is TGTGCCTGGAGTTTACCGGACATTTTCAGCTCTGGAAACACCATATATTTT. Translated, it gives CAWSLPDIFSSGNTIYF.

This chain joins TRBV30 and TRBJ2-4; 10 positions agree with TRBD1. CDR3 length: 20 amino acids. The V gene's germline CDR1 is GTSNPN and CDR2 SVGIG (reference sequence). Losses at the gene ends were 2 bases for V and 5 bases for J; bases not matched to a gene: 21. CDR3 in DNA: TGTGCCTGGAGTTCGATCGCCGGGACAGGGGTTCCTGGCCGTGAAAACATTCAGTACTTC. This translates into CAWSSIAGTGVPGRENIQYF.

The rearrangement links TRBV7-8 to TRBJ1-5, with D uncertain. In germline, CDR1 is SGHVS, CDR2 FQNEAQ. V shed 1 base and J shed 4 bases, with 8 bases lying between them. CDR3 length: 14 residues. The chain's CDR3 is CASSLEPGNQPQHF. CDR3 in DNA: TGTGCCAGCAGCTTAGAACCGGGGAATCAGCCCCAGCATTTT.

The V and J genes are TRBV6-5 and TRBJ1-5, with D perhaps matching TRBD1 (5 bases). Germline V gene lookup returns CDR1 MNHEY and CDR2 SVGAGI. This CDR3 is built from 15 residues. V gave up 6 bases and J gave up 1 base, with 13 bases separating them. CDR3 coding DNA: TGTGCCAGCAGAAGAGACCGGGACAGCAATCAGCCCCAGCATTTT. It yields the protein CASRRDRDSNQPQHF.

J is TRBJ1-5 and V is TRBV15; 7 bases map to TRBD1. CDR1 and CDR2 from the germline V gene are LNHNV and YYDKDF (reference sequence). The CDR3 length is 18 residues. The V segment lost 0 bases and the J segment 3 bases; nucleotides outside the gene matches: 11. CDR3 region: CATSRDSYGTADNQPQHF. For the CDR3, the DNA is TGTGCCACCAGCAGAGATTCTTATGGGACAGCGGACAATCAGCCCCAGCATTTT. The complete variable domain, with remaining parts taken from reference TRBV15 and TRBJ1-5, reads DAMVIQNPRYQVTQFGKPVTLSCSQTLNHNVMYWYQQKSSQAPKLLFHYYDKDFNNEADTPDNFQSRRPNTSFCFLDIRSPGLGDTAMYLCATSRDSYGTADNQPQHFGDGTRLSIL.

This chain links TRBV7-8 with TRBJ2-1; D not certain. From germline, CDR1 is SGHVS and CDR2 FQNEAQ. V was shortened by 1 base and J by 5 bases, with 9 bases between the two germline ends. This CDR3 region has 14 residues. The CDR3 nucleotides read TGTGCCAGCAGCTTAGAACACTCGGACAATGAGCAGTTCTTC. Amino acid sequence: CASSLEHSDNEQFF.

The V gene is TRBV24-1, the J gene TRBJ2-2, with D perhaps matching TRBD1 (6 bases). V shed 3 bases and J shed 6 bases, with 16 bases lying between them. The germline V gene encodes CDR1 KGHDR and CDR2 SFDVKD. The CDR3 totals 16 residues. The CDR3 DNA sequence: TGTGCCACCAGTGATAGGACAGCCGGACGTGCCGGGGAGCTGTTTTTT. This codes for CATSDRTAGRAGELFF.